The next 20 T cell receptor beta chains were all read from a single sample in a study of beta chain features in type 1 diabetes. Reverse transcription of all isolated RNA meant that expressed TCRB transcripts were sequenced. Assay: immunoSEQ multiplex PCR; the TCRdb copy retains only in-frame clones and omits some. The sample lists under 400,000 clones, around 15% occurring once. Sequencing was carried out using central memory CD4+ T cells from blood. These receptor sequences come from a young man in good health.

This clone occurred a few times. The V call is TRBV7-8, the J call TRBJ2-2; D is possibly TRBD2 (5 bases). CDR1 is SGHVS and CDR2 is FQNEAQ in the germline V gene. The germline V and J ends were trimmed by 6 bases and 7 bases, with 18 bases remaining between them. The CDR3 extends over 15 amino acids. CDR3 sequence (DNA): TGTGCCAGCAGGTTTATGGGTGGAGCGGACGGGGAGCTGTTTTTT. Encoded protein: CASRFMGGADGELFF.

This clone showed up just a few times. This chain joins TRBV4-3 and TRBJ2-3; the D is unclear. CDR3 length: 15 amino acids. The germline V and J ends were trimmed by 0 bases and 5 bases, with 12 bases remaining between them. CDR1 is LGHNA, CDR2 YSLEER, per germline. The CDR3 sequence is CASSQDRTGQDTQYF. Written as DNA, the CDR3 is TGCGCCAGCAGCCAAGATAGGACGGGTCAAGATACGCAGTATTTT.

This clone showed up many times. The chain recombines TRBV5-5 with TRBJ1-2, with unresolved D. The V gene lost 4 bases and the J gene lost 4 bases, with 11 bases spanning the gap. Germline V lookup: CDR1 SGHKS, CDR2 YYEKEE (reference sequence). CDR3 length: 13 amino acids. CDR3: CASSVDGLYGYTF. DNA of the CDR3: TGTGCCAGCAGCGTTGACGGACTCTATGGCTACACCTTC.

This chain's CDR3 is CASSQGTSGNEQFF. The CDR3 region has the DNA TGCGCCAGCAGCCAGGGGACTAGCGGCAATGAGCAGTTCTTC. This chain links TRBV5-1 with TRBJ2-7, with 11 bases fitting TRBD2. The DNA end is a closer match to TRBJ2-1, so the J assignment may be wrong. This CDR3 is built from 14 residues. Germline V CDR1 and CDR2: SGHRS, YFSETQ.

This clone was seen a handful of times. The V and J genes are TRBV7-6 and TRBJ1-2; unclear D gene. CDR3 size: 14 residues. The ends were cut back, 5 bases at V and 7 bases at J, with 17 bases in the middle. Germline loops: CDR1 SGHVS, CDR2 FNYEAQ. The CDR3 loop is CASSPGISGSGYTF. The CDR3 DNA follows: TGTGCCAGCAGCCCCGGTATCAGTGGAAGTGGCTACACCTTC.

This clone was counted only a few times. V and J are TRBV19 and TRBJ2-1; the D is unclear. CDR3 length: 13 amino acids. Germline CDR1 is LNHDA and CDR2 is SQIVND (reference sequence). V was trimmed by 6 bases and J by 7 bases, leaving 13 bases between them. Here the CDR3 reads CASRSGNENEQFF. CDR3 coding DNA: TGTGCCAGTAGGTCAGGAAACGAAAATGAGCAGTTCTTC.

On this clone itself: Distinct nucleotide sequences in the sample also encode this CDR3. The CDR3 region has the DNA TGTGCCAGCGGGCTCGACACCGGGGAGCTGTTTTTT. Protein: CASGLDTGELFF. V is TRBV2 and J is TRBJ2-2; no clear D. The CDR3 totals 12 residues. The germline CDR1 and CDR2 sequences are SNHLY and FYNNEI. V was clipped by 8 bases and J by 3 bases, with 7 bases between them.

This chain connects TRBV5-4 to TRBJ2-1, with 9 bases fitting TRBD2. V lost 3 bases to trimming and J lost 8 bases; unmatched junction nucleotides: 6. Germline V gene sequence: CDR1 SGHNT, CDR2 YYREEE (reference sequence). The CDR3 sequence is 14 residues long. As DNA, the CDR3 is TGTGCCAGCAGCTCCGGGACTAGCATACATGAGCAGTTCTTC. It encodes CASSSGTSIHEQFF.

The rearrangement links TRBV6-1 to TRBJ2-7; tentatively, D is TRBD1 (6 bases). Trimming left V 6 bases short and J 7 bases short, with 10 bases between. Germline V gives CDR1 MNHNS, CDR2 SASEGT. There are 11 residues in the CDR3. The CDR3 spells CASRYTGEQYF. In DNA form, the CDR3 reads TGTGCCAGCAGGTACACAGGGGAGCAGTACTTC.

This clone occurred a few times. V and J are TRBV15 and TRBJ1-2; D might be TRBD1 (6 bases). The CDR3 has 15 residues. Trimming pared 0 bases from V and 6 bases from J, leaving 14 bases between. Germline V lookup: CDR1 LNHNV, CDR2 YYDKDF (reference sequence). The CDR3 here is CATSRDRGGADGYTF. The CDR3 DNA sequence: TGTGCCACCAGCAGAGATCGGGGGGGCGCAGATGGCTACACCTTC.

This chain joins TRBV10-3 and TRBJ2-3; D possibly corresponds to TRBD2 (6 bases). Germline lookup yields CDR1 ENHRY and CDR2 SYGVKD. The CDR3 has 14 residues. V was clipped by 2 bases and J by 5 bases, with 11 bases between them. Here the CDR3 DNA reads TGTGCCATCAGTGAGGATAGCGGTGGAGATACGCAGTATTTT. It is translated as CAISEDSGGDTQYF.

The chain employs TRBV2 and TRBJ1-3; a possible D gene is TRBD1 (6 bases). Germline V CDR1 and CDR2: SNHLY, FYNNEI. V was pared by 4 bases and J by 3 bases, with 10 bases between. The CDR3 spans 14 residues. The CDR3 loop is CASSGRGGGNTIYF. CDR3 nucleotide sequence: TGTGCCAGCAGTGGACGAGGGGGTGGAAACACCATATATTTT.

This clone was observed a handful of times. CDR3 region: CASSRLAGASYEQYV. The CDR3 DNA is TGTGCCAGCAGCAGACTAGCGGGAGCCTCCTACGAGCAGTACGTC. The chain joins TRBV7-2 to TRBJ2-7, with 12 bases identical to TRBD2. Trimming at V came to 5 bases and at J to 0 bases, leaving 2 bases not matched to a gene. This CDR3 comprises 15 residues. From germline, CDR1 is SGHTA and CDR2 FQGNSA.

V and J are TRBV19 and TRBJ2-1; D is perhaps TRBD2 (6 bases). Germline loops: CDR1 LNHDA, CDR2 SQIVND (reference sequence). The V end lost 7 bases, the J end lost 6 bases, and 19 bases lay between the germline ends. This CDR3 has 15 residues. The CDR3 sequence is CASIPGTSHFNEQFF. The CDR3 coding sequence is TGTGCCAGTATCCCCGGGACTTCCCACTTCAATGAGCAGTTCTTC. Filled out from reference TRBV19 and TRBJ2-1, the complete variable domain reads DGGITQSPKYLFRKEGQNVTLSCEQNLNHDAMYWYRQDPGQGLRLIYYSQIVNDFQKGDIAEGYSVSREKKESFPLTVTSAQKNPTAFYLCASIPGTSHFNEQFFGPGTRLTVL.

This chain uses TRBV19 with TRBJ1-2; D not certain. The V and J ends lost 8 bases and 0 bases respectively, with 10 bases between them. The CDR3 is 13 residues long. From germline, CDR1 is LNHDA and CDR2 SQIVND (reference sequence). The CDR3 loop reads CASSGEANYGYTF. The CDR3 DNA follows: TGTGCCAGTTCCGGAGAAGCTAACTATGGCTACACCTTC.

Many counts were recorded for this clone. The chain is built from TRBV7-2 and TRBJ1-5, with a possible D match to TRBD1 (5 bases). V lost 1 base to trimming and J lost 5 bases, with 15 bases between them. The length of the CDR3 is 16 residues. Per the germline V gene, CDR1 is SGHTA and CDR2 is FQGNSA. In DNA form, the CDR3 reads TGTGCCAGCAGCTTAGTGTTGCAGGGAGGGCATCAGCCCCAGCATTTT. Its translation is CASSLVLQGGHQPQHF.

This clone has more than one count but fewer than ten. V gene TRBV11-2 combines with J gene TRBJ1-2, with D possibly being TRBD1 (5 bases). V lost 5 bases to trimming and J lost 4 bases, with 17 bases between them. CDR1 is SGHAT and CDR2 is FQNNGV in the germline V gene. The CDR3 loop spans 15 amino acids. The CDR3 sequence: CASSTTLHRSYGYTF. The CDR3 DNA reads TGTGCCAGCAGCACTACGCTCCACAGGAGCTATGGCTACACCTTC.

This clone was counted at least ten times. This chain connects TRBV4-3 to TRBJ2-1; D is uncertain. Germline loops: CDR1 LGHNA, CDR2 YSLEER. CDR3 length equals 13 residues. V lost 2 bases and J lost 12, with 14 bases in between. CDR3 sequence: CASSQSTRTGQFF. For the CDR3, the DNA is TGCGCCAGCAGCCAATCTACCCGCACGGGGCAGTTCTTC.

The rearrangement uses TRBV2 and TRBJ1-5, with D uncertain. Trimming took 5 bases from V and 4 from J, leaving 15 bases between them. Per the germline V gene, CDR1 is SNHLY and CDR2 is FYNNEI. CDR3 length: 15 residues. In DNA form, the CDR3 reads TGTGCCAGCAGTACAAACGAGGCCGAAAATCAGCCCCAGCATTTT. Its translation is CASSTNEAENQPQHF.

The genes are TRBV30 and TRBJ2-5; 9 nucleotides agree with TRBD2. This CDR3 has 15 residues. The germline V gene has CDR1 GTSNPN and CDR2 SVGIG (reference sequence). V lost 0 bases, J lost 3 bases, and 5 bases stayed unmatched. DNA of the CDR3: TGTGCCTGGAGTGTGGGGCTAGCGGGAAAAGAGACCCAGTACTTC. The encoded protein is CAWSVGLAGKETQYF. Full variable domain (remainder filled in from reference TRBV30 and TRBJ2-5): SQTIHQWPATLVQPVGSPLSLECTVEGTSNPNLYWYRQAAGRGLQLLFYSVGIGQISSEVPQNLSASRPQDRQFILSSKKLLLSDSGFYLCAWSVGLAGKETQYFGPGTRLLVL.